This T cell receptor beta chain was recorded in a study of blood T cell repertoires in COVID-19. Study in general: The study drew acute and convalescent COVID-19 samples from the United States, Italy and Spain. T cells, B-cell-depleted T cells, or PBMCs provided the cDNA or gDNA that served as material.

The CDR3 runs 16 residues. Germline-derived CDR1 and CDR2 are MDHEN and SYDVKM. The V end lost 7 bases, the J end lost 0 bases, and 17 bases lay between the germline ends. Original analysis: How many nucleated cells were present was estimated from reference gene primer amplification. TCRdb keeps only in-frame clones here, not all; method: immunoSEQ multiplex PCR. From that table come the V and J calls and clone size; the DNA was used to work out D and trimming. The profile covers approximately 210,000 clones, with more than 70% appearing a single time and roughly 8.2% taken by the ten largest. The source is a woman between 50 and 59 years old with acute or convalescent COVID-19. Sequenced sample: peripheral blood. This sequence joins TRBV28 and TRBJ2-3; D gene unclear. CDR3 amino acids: CASTDYRTASTDTQYF. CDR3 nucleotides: TGTGCCAGCACCGATTATAGAACCGCCAGCACAGATACGCAGTATTTT.